These T cell receptor beta chains were read from a single sample in a study of blood T cell repertoires in COVID-19. Libraries were prepared by immunoSEQ multiplex PCR; TCRdb keeps only in-frame clonotypes and omits some of them. Found here are around 320,000 clones, about 90% of them singletons; the top ten hold roughly 4.3%. The sample was PBMCs or T cells enriched from blood (not recorded which). These receptors all come from a young woman with acute COVID-19. The CDR3 runs from the conserved cysteine through the conserved F or W. Fields, in order: D gene, J gene, clone size, V gene, CDR3 DNA, CDR3 protein. The D gene is left open where the match is weak. Expanded clones are given a class, and other clones once, few, many or no size at all.

d_call: .; j_call: TRBJ1-5; clone_size: .; v_call: TRBV30; cdr3_nt: TGTGCCTGGAGTGTCCTGGACAGACAGCCCCAGCATTTT; cdr3_aa: CAWSVLDRQPQHF
d_call: .; j_call: TRBJ1-5; clone_size: .; v_call: TRBV12-5; cdr3_nt: TGTGCTAGTGGCGGGAGGTCTCAGCCCCAGCATTTT; cdr3_aa: CASGGRSQPQHF
d_call: .; j_call: TRBJ1-2; clone_size: .; v_call: TRBV7-8; cdr3_nt: TGTGCCAGCAGCTTAGGACATAACTATGGCTACACCTTC; cdr3_aa: CASSLGHNYGYTF
d_call: .; j_call: TRBJ2-7; clone_size: .; v_call: TRBV27; cdr3_nt: TGTGCCAGCAGTTCGGGGGACTGGACCTACGAGCAGTACTTC; cdr3_aa: CASSSGDWTYEQYF
d_call: .; j_call: TRBJ1-6; clone_size: .; v_call: TRBV24-1; cdr3_nt: TGTGCCACCAGTGGGATCGGGGGGTCCCTCCACTTT; cdr3_aa: CATSGIGGSLHF
d_call: TRBD1; j_call: TRBJ2-2; clone_size: .; v_call: TRBV6-5; cdr3_nt: TGTGCCAGTCGGGGACAGGGTGATGCCGTGGGGGAGCTGTTTTTT; cdr3_aa: CASRGQGDAVGELFF
d_call: .; j_call: TRBJ1-2; clone_size: .; v_call: TRBV7-9; cdr3_nt: TGTGCCAGCAGCTCGACATTCCTCGGCGGCTACACCTTC; cdr3_aa: CASSSTFLGGYTF
d_call: .; j_call: TRBJ2-7; clone_size: .; v_call: TRBV2; cdr3_nt: TGTGCCAGCAGCTCTCAGGGGTCGGGGGAGCAGTACTTC; cdr3_aa: CASSSQGSGEQYF
d_call: .; j_call: TRBJ2-2; clone_size: .; v_call: TRBV12-3/TRBV12-4; cdr3_nt: TGTGCCAGCAGTATGGGACTTACCGGGGAGCTGTTTTTT; cdr3_aa: CASSMGLTGELFF
d_call: TRBD2; j_call: TRBJ2-1; clone_size: .; v_call: TRBV27; cdr3_nt: TGTGCCAGCAGTTTGATCAGCGGGAGGACCGGCTACAATGAGCAGTTCTTC; cdr3_aa: CASSLISGRTGYNEQFF
d_call: .; j_call: TRBJ1-1; clone_size: .; v_call: TRBV28; cdr3_nt: TGTGCCAGCAGCCCCACAGGGATGAACACTGAAGCTTTCTTT; cdr3_aa: CASSPTGMNTEAFF
d_call: .; j_call: TRBJ1-2; clone_size: .; v_call: TRBV28; cdr3_nt: TGTGCCAGCAGTGCGCAGGGAGGCTACACCTTC; cdr3_aa: CASSAQGGYTF
d_call: TRBD1; j_call: TRBJ1-2; clone_size: .; v_call: TRBV19; cdr3_nt: TGTGCCAGTAGTGAACAGGGGGACGGAGGCTACACCTTC; cdr3_aa: CASSEQGDGGYTF
d_call: TRBD2; j_call: TRBJ2-1; clone_size: .; v_call: TRBV6-2/TRBV6-3; cdr3_nt: TGTGCCGGCAGTTACGGGAGCGGGAAGCAGTTCTTC; cdr3_aa: CAGSYGSGKQFF
d_call: .; j_call: TRBJ1-1; clone_size: .; v_call: TRBV7-3; cdr3_nt: TGTGCCAGCAGCTCGACAGAGAACACTGAAGCTTTCTTT; cdr3_aa: CASSSTENTEAFF
d_call: TRBD1; j_call: TRBJ1-5; clone_size: .; v_call: TRBV19; cdr3_nt: TGTGCCAGTAGTGGCCTCCCCGGGACAGGGGTTTATAGCAATCAGCCCCAGCATTTT; cdr3_aa: CASSGLPGTGVYSNQPQHF
d_call: TRBD1; j_call: TRBJ2-5; clone_size: .; v_call: TRBV24-1; cdr3_nt: TGTGCCACCGAGGGACAGCAAGAGACCCAGTACTTC; cdr3_aa: CATEGQQETQYF
d_call: TRBD2; j_call: TRBJ2-1; clone_size: .; v_call: TRBV15; cdr3_nt: TGTGCCACCAGCAGGCAACTAGCGGGAGGTTACAATGAGCAGTTCTTC; cdr3_aa: CATSRQLAGGYNEQFF
d_call: TRBD1; j_call: TRBJ1-1; clone_size: .; v_call: TRBV5-6; cdr3_nt: TGTGCCAGCAGCGATACAGGGGGCTGGGGTGCTTTCTTT; cdr3_aa: CASSDTGGWGAFF
d_call: .; j_call: TRBJ1-2; clone_size: .; v_call: TRBV30; cdr3_nt: TGTGCCTGGTTACAGGAGTATGGCTACACCTTC; cdr3_aa: CAWLQEYGYTF
d_call: TRBD1; j_call: TRBJ1-1; clone_size: once; v_call: TRBV6-5; cdr3_nt: TGTGCCAGCAGTCCAACAGGGGCCACTGAAGCTTTCTTT; cdr3_aa: CASSPTGATEAFF
d_call: TRBD2; j_call: TRBJ2-3; clone_size: .; v_call: TRBV5-1; cdr3_nt: TGCGCCAGCAGCCTCGGGACTAGCGGGGGTACGCAGTATTTT; cdr3_aa: CASSLGTSGGTQYF
d_call: TRBD1; j_call: TRBJ1-5; clone_size: .; v_call: TRBV7-7; cdr3_nt: TGTGCTAGCAGCTTCGTCACAGGGGAAGGAGGACAGCCCCAGCATTTT; cdr3_aa: CASSFVTGEGGQPQHF
d_call: TRBD1; j_call: TRBJ2-7; clone_size: .; v_call: TRBV4-1; cdr3_nt: TGCGCCAGCAGCCAGGGCGACAGGGAAAACTACGAGCAGTACTTC; cdr3_aa: CASSQGDRENYEQYF
d_call: TRBD1; j_call: TRBJ1-2; clone_size: .; v_call: TRBV3-1/TRBV3-2; cdr3_nt: TGTGCCAGCAGCAAGGACAGGGGGTTAGGGGGCTACACCTTC; cdr3_aa: CASSKDRGLGGYTF
d_call: .; j_call: TRBJ2-1; clone_size: .; v_call: TRBV29-1; cdr3_nt: TGCAGCGTGAGTTGGGCCTATGAGCAGTTCTTC; cdr3_aa: CSVSWAYEQFF
d_call: TRBD2; j_call: TRBJ2-7; clone_size: .; v_call: TRBV4-2; cdr3_nt: TGTGCCAGCAGCCCAGAAGAAGGGAGGGGCTACGAGCAGTACTTC; cdr3_aa: CASSPEEGRGYEQYF
d_call: .; j_call: TRBJ2-5; clone_size: .; v_call: TRBV10-2; cdr3_nt: TGCGCCAGCAGAAGACAGACCCAAGAGACCCAGTACTTC; cdr3_aa: CASRRQTQETQYF
d_call: TRBD2; j_call: TRBJ2-2; clone_size: .; v_call: TRBV3-1/TRBV3-2; cdr3_nt: TGTGCCAGCAGCCAAGTCTCGTGGGAGGGTAACACCGGGGAGCTGTTTTTT; cdr3_aa: CASSQVSWEGNTGELFF
d_call: .; j_call: TRBJ2-1; clone_size: once; v_call: TRBV28; cdr3_nt: TGTGCCAGCAGACGAACAGGGTCGGATGAGCAGTTCTTC; cdr3_aa: CASRRTGSDEQFF
d_call: .; j_call: TRBJ1-1; clone_size: .; v_call: TRBV27; cdr3_nt: TGTGCCAGCAGTTTATCGGCAGGGCCAAACACTGAAGCTTTCTTT; cdr3_aa: CASSLSAGPNTEAFF
d_call: TRBD1; j_call: TRBJ1-2; clone_size: .; v_call: TRBV3-1/TRBV3-2; cdr3_nt: TGTGCCAGCAGCCAAGAGGGGACAGGGTGGAGGACTAACTATGGCTACACCTTC; cdr3_aa: CASSQEGTGWRTNYGYTF
d_call: TRBD1; j_call: TRBJ1-5; clone_size: .; v_call: TRBV2; cdr3_nt: TGTGCCAGCAGTGGAGGGAGCAGGGGGCGCGAGGAGCCCCAGCATTTT; cdr3_aa: CASSGGSRGREEPQHF
d_call: TRBD1; j_call: TRBJ2-7; clone_size: .; v_call: TRBV5-1; cdr3_nt: TGCGCCAGCAGCTTGGCGGGACAGGGCTCCTCCGAGCAGTACTTC; cdr3_aa: CASSLAGQGSSEQYF
d_call: .; j_call: TRBJ1-2; clone_size: .; v_call: TRBV3-1/TRBV3-2; cdr3_nt: TGTGCCAGCAGCCACAGCGGATCTCCCTATGGCTACACCTTC; cdr3_aa: CASSHSGSPYGYTF
d_call: .; j_call: TRBJ1-2; clone_size: .; v_call: TRBV18; cdr3_nt: TGTGCCAGCTCACCACCGGGGGGGGGCTATGGCTACACCTTC; cdr3_aa: CASSPPGGGYGYTF
d_call: .; j_call: TRBJ1-2; clone_size: once; v_call: TRBV28; cdr3_nt: TGTGCCAGCAGTTTGGGGGGTGCTATGACGTATGGCTACACCTTC; cdr3_aa: CASSLGGAMTYGYTF
d_call: .; j_call: TRBJ2-7; clone_size: .; v_call: TRBV25-1; cdr3_nt: TGTGCCACCTACGGGTCTCCGGGTCAAGATTACGAGCAGTACTTC; cdr3_aa: CATYGSPGQDYEQYF
d_call: TRBD2; j_call: TRBJ2-2; clone_size: .; v_call: TRBV7-2; cdr3_nt: TGTGCCAGCAGCTTTGGATTGACAGCGGGAGTGGAGGAGCTGTTTTTT; cdr3_aa: CASSFGLTAGVEELFF
d_call: TRBD2; j_call: TRBJ2-7; clone_size: .; v_call: TRBV9; cdr3_nt: TGTGCCAGCAGCGCCCGACCTAGCGGGTCCTACGAGCAGTACTTC; cdr3_aa: CASSARPSGSYEQYF
d_call: TRBD2; j_call: TRBJ2-1; clone_size: .; v_call: TRBV28; cdr3_nt: TGTGCCAGCAGTGCTAGCGGGAGCTCCTACAATGAGCAGTTCTTC; cdr3_aa: CASSASGSSYNEQFF
d_call: TRBD1; j_call: TRBJ1-6; clone_size: .; v_call: TRBV15; cdr3_nt: TGTGCCACCAGCAGGGGACAGGTGACTAATTCACCCCTCCACTTT; cdr3_aa: CATSRGQVTNSPLHF
d_call: TRBD1; j_call: TRBJ1-4; clone_size: once; v_call: TRBV15; cdr3_nt: TGTGCCACCAGCAGAGTTTTGACAGGGACTGAAAAACTGTTTTTT; cdr3_aa: CATSRVLTGTEKLFF
d_call: .; j_call: TRBJ1-2; clone_size: .; v_call: TRBV6-5; cdr3_nt: TGTGCCAGCAGTAACTTGGGGGGGCGCGATGGCTACACCTTC; cdr3_aa: CASSNLGGRDGYTF
d_call: .; j_call: TRBJ2-2; clone_size: .; v_call: TRBV29-1; cdr3_nt: TGCAGCGTTGGTGGGGGGTTAAACACCGGGGAGCTGTTTTTT; cdr3_aa: CSVGGGLNTGELFF
d_call: .; j_call: TRBJ1-3; clone_size: .; v_call: TRBV5-6; cdr3_nt: TGTGCCAGCAGCTTCTCTACTGGAAACACCATATATTTT; cdr3_aa: CASSFSTGNTIYF
d_call: .; j_call: TRBJ1-2; clone_size: .; v_call: TRBV28; cdr3_nt: TGTGCCAGCAGTGGCGACTACGGGGGGGCTCGGAATGGCTACACCTTC; cdr3_aa: CASSGDYGGARNGYTF
d_call: .; j_call: TRBJ1-5; clone_size: .; v_call: TRBV28; cdr3_nt: TGTGCCAGCGTGTACAGGACCAATCAGCCCCAGCATTTT; cdr3_aa: CASVYRTNQPQHF
d_call: .; j_call: TRBJ1-1; clone_size: few; v_call: TRBV5-1; cdr3_nt: TGCGCCAGCAGCCTGGACAGCGGCACTGAAGCTTTCTTT; cdr3_aa: CASSLDSGTEAFF